A selection of T cell receptor beta chains follows, all from one sample in a study of OX40 agonist ivuxolimab in advanced cancers. Clones were sequenced by immunoSEQ multiplex PCR, and TCRdb holds only the in-frame ones, with some missing. The data contain about 80,000 clones, around 90% of them singletons. The sequences come from CD4+ or CD8+ T cells sorted from blood, collected in a trial of the OX40 agonist ivuxolimab. These receptors were taken from an adult with an advanced solid tumor such as melanoma, head and neck, liver or kidney cancer. Both conserved end residues are part of each CDR3. The order of the fields is CDR3 length, clone size, J gene, V gene, D gene, CDR3 protein, CDR3 DNA. A D gene is named only where the DNA matches it firmly. Clone size is stated in some rows and not others, as once, few, many or a class when expanded.

CDR3 length: 13
clone size: .
J gene: TRBJ1-2
V gene: TRBV19
D gene: .
CDR3 protein: CASTPTWLDGYTF
CDR3 DNA: TGTGCCAGTACCCCGACGTGGTTGGATGGCTACACCTTC

CDR3 length: 16
clone size: .
J gene: TRBJ2-7
V gene: TRBV6-5
D gene: TRBD2
CDR3 protein: CASSWGGGGPTYEQYF
CDR3 DNA: TGTGCCAGCAGTTGGGGTGGGGGAGGGCCTACCTACGAGCAGTACTTC

CDR3 length: 12
clone size: .
J gene: TRBJ1-1
V gene: TRBV5-1
D gene: .
CDR3 protein: CASSLAGREAFF
CDR3 DNA: TGCGCCAGCAGCTTGGCAGGCAGGGAAGCTTTCTTT

CDR3 length: 13
clone size: once
J gene: TRBJ1-4
V gene: TRBV7-2
D gene: TRBD1
CDR3 protein: CASSHDRDEKLFF
CDR3 DNA: TGTGCCAGCAGCCACGACAGGGACGAAAAACTGTTTTTT

CDR3 length: 13
clone size: .
J gene: TRBJ2-1
V gene: TRBV2
D gene: .
CDR3 protein: CASRVDGYNEQFF
CDR3 DNA: TGTGCCAGCAGAGTGGACGGATACAATGAGCAGTTCTTC

CDR3 length: 15
clone size: .
J gene: TRBJ2-3
V gene: TRBV13
D gene: TRBD2
CDR3 protein: CASSPSGIGTDTQYF
CDR3 DNA: TGTGCCAGCAGCCCCAGCGGGATCGGGACAGATACGCAGTATTTT

CDR3 length: 14
clone size: .
J gene: TRBJ1-1
V gene: TRBV6-5
D gene: TRBD1
CDR3 protein: CASSEGRGSAEAFF
CDR3 DNA: TGTGCCAGCAGTGAGGGCAGGGGGAGCGCTGAAGCTTTCTTT

CDR3 length: 15
clone size: .
J gene: TRBJ1-1
V gene: TRBV11-2
D gene: .
CDR3 protein: CASSLWVGGNTEAFF
CDR3 DNA: TGTGCCAGCAGCTTATGGGTAGGGGGGAACACTGAAGCTTTCTTT

CDR3 length: 15
clone size: .
J gene: TRBJ1-3
V gene: TRBV4-3
D gene: .
CDR3 protein: CASSQERRPGNTIYF
CDR3 DNA: TGCGCCAGCAGCCAAGAACGAAGGCCTGGAAACACCATATATTTT

CDR3 length: 16
clone size: .
J gene: TRBJ1-3
V gene: TRBV4-1
D gene: .
CDR3 protein: CASSQGRDRTGNTIYF
CDR3 DNA: TGCGCCAGCAGCCAGGGACGTGACAGGACTGGAAACACCATATATTTT

CDR3 length: 16
clone size: .
J gene: TRBJ1-5
V gene: TRBV10-3
D gene: .
CDR3 protein: CAISVERAVGNQPQHF
CDR3 DNA: TGTGCCATCAGTGTAGAGAGGGCTGTTGGGAATCAGCCCCAGCATTTT

CDR3 length: 13
clone size: .
J gene: TRBJ1-2
V gene: TRBV7-2
D gene: .
CDR3 protein: CASSLGPARRVTF
CDR3 DNA: TGTGCCAGCAGCTTAGGACCCGCTCGTCGTGTCACCTTC

CDR3 length: 14
clone size: .
J gene: TRBJ2-5
V gene: TRBV29-1
D gene: TRBD2
CDR3 protein: CSVSRGSGGETQYF
CDR3 DNA: TGCAGCGTTTCTCGCGGGAGCGGGGGAGAGACCCAGTACTTC

CDR3 length: 12
clone size: .
J gene: TRBJ1-1
V gene: TRBV5-8
D gene: .
CDR3 protein: CASSRRGSEAFF
CDR3 DNA: TGTGCCAGCAGTCGGCGGGGATCTGAAGCTTTCTTT